The 19 T cell receptor beta chains below come from one sample, sequenced in a study of breast tumors, draining lymph nodes, adjacent tissues. TCRdb reprocessed the multiplex PCR reads with MiXCR, giving one entry per CDR3 protein. The sample contains a few hundred thousand distinct CDR3 sequences, around 35% of which appear only once. The lymph nodes were axillary draining lymph nodes from breast cancer patients. Input material: axillary lymph node tissue. The receptors originated from a female donor with breast cancer. Some clones in this sample may be carry-over from other donors' samples.

On this clonotype itself: The junction and the germline gene differ at one end; a read error may be behind it. The V gene is TRBV6-5, the J gene TRBJ2-1, with 9 bases aligning to TRBD2. The germline gives CDR1 MNHEY, CDR2 SVGAGI. The length of the CDR3 is 16 residues. The CDR3 loop reads CASSHSRLAGVNEQFF. The CDR3 region has the DNA TGTGCCAGCAGTCACTCGAGATTAGCGGGAGTGAATGAGCAGTTCTTC.

This clonotype was recorded many times. This chain joins TRBV12-3 or TRBV12-4 and TRBJ2-6, with D unresolved. V lost 1 base and J 0 bases, leaving 10 bases between the germline ends. This CDR3 has 17 residues. CDR3 protein: CASSLGSSNSGANVLTF. CDR3 in DNA: TGTGCCAGCAGTTTAGGGTCATCGAACTCTGGGGCCAACGTCCTGACTTTC.

This clonotype was seen at least ten times. V and J are TRBV18 and TRBJ1-2; D is ambiguous. The germline CDR1 and CDR2 sequences are KGHSH and LQKENI. CDR3 size: 14 residues. V dropped 2 bases and J dropped 3 bases, with 10 bases sitting between them. In DNA, the CDR3 is TGTGCCAGCTCACCATCTGCCGATTACTATGGCTACACCTTC. Amino acid sequence: CASSPSADYYGYTF.

The chain uses TRBV20-1 and TRBJ1-5; 10 positions match TRBD1. This CDR3 spans 14 amino acids. Germline CDR1 and CDR2: DFQATT and SNEGSKA (reference sequence). CDR3 sequence: CSADRGQGNQPQHF. The CDR3 DNA is TGCAGCGCCGACAGGGGGCAGGGCAATCAGCCCCAGCATTTT.

The table lists this clonotype with many counts. V is TRBV12-3 or TRBV12-4 and J is TRBJ2-3, with D perhaps matching TRBD2 (5 bases). V shed 5 bases and J shed 0 bases, with 15 bases lying between them. The CDR3 loop spans 16 amino acids. CDR3 nucleotide sequence: TGTGCCAGCAGTGGAGAGCGGTTGACTAGCACAGATACGCAGTATTTT. Its translation is CASSGERLTSTDTQYF.

This clonotype was picked up one time. V gene TRBV29-1 combines with J gene TRBJ1-4; D uncertain. The V gene's germline CDR1 is SQVTM and CDR2 ANQGSEA. Trimming pared 4 bases from V and 3 bases from J, leaving 15 bases between. The CDR3 has 15 residues. CDR3 sequence: CSVGMWSTANEKLFF. The DNA for the CDR3 is TGCAGCGTTGGAATGTGGAGTACGGCTAATGAAAAACTGTTTTTT. The entire variable domain, with the rest obtained from reference TRBV29-1 and TRBJ1-4, is as follows: SAVISQKPSRDICQRGTSLTIQCQVDSQVTMMFWYRQQPGQSLTLIATANQGSEATYESGFVIDKFPISRPNLTFSTLTVSNMSPEDSSIYLCSVGMWSTANEKLFFGSGTQLSVL.

This clonotype was seen at least ten times. V usage is TRBV2 and J usage is TRBJ2-7, with D uncertain. The V and J ends lost 0 bases and 6 bases respectively, with 6 bases between them. Germline values: CDR1 SNHLY, CDR2 FYNNEI. The CDR3 runs to 12 residues. CDR3 coding DNA: TGTGCCAGCAGTGAAGCGCATTTCGAGCAGTACTTC. It translates to CASSEAHFEQYF.

This clonotype was observed many times. The gene calls are TRBV12-5 and TRBJ1-2, with 8 bases identical to TRBD1. This CDR3 has 18 residues. Germline V gene data show CDR1 as LGHNT and CDR2 as FRNRAP. J lost 0 bases, V lost 0 bases, and 9 bases had no gene match. The CDR3 nucleotides are TGTGCTAGTGGTTTGGTGAGGACAGGGCCTCCCCCTAACTATGGCTACACCTTC. Protein: CASGLVRTGPPPNYGYTF.

The table lists this clonotype with many counts. The rearrangement uses TRBV7-2 and TRBJ2-5, with D possibly TRBD2 on 6 matching bases. There are 15 residues in the CDR3. The germline CDR1 and CDR2 sequences are SGHTA and FQGNSA. V was shortened by 5 bases and J by 5 bases, with 18 bases between the two germline ends. As DNA, the CDR3 is TGTGCCAGCAGCCGAGATGGGGGGTTCGGGGAGACCCAGTACTTC. Its protein product is CASSRDGGFGETQYF.

This chain links TRBV7-2 with TRBJ2-4, with 9 bases lining up with TRBD1. V gave up 5 bases and J gave up 14 bases; unmatched junction bases: 16. CDR1 SGHTA and CDR2 FQGNSA come from the germline V gene. The CDR3 sequence is 15 residues long. CDR3 sequence: CASSQTGQGKGWKYF. The CDR3 nucleotides read TGTGCCAGCAGCCAGACCGGACAGGGGAAAGGGTGGAAGTACTTC.

This clonotype appeared many times. The chain has TRBV29-1 and TRBJ2-5, with TRBD1 as a possible D gene (5 bases). The CDR3 is 13 residues long. V was trimmed by 7 bases and J by 4 bases, leaving 16 bases between them. Germline assignment: CDR1 SQVTM and CDR2 ANQGSEA. CDR3 bases: TGCAGCGCCGCTCCAGGGTCCCCAGAGACCCAGTACTTC. Its protein is CSAAPGSPETQYF.

This clonotype was recorded a few times. The chain carries TRBV10-3 and TRBJ2-7; the D is unclear. Germline V gene data show CDR1 as ENHRY and CDR2 as SYGVKD. The CDR3 is made up of 12 amino acids. V lost 6 bases and J 5 bases, leaving 11 bases between the germline ends. The CDR3 DNA reads TGTGCCATCAGGGACCAGTCGGACGAGCAGTACTTC. This gives the protein CAIRDQSDEQYF.

This clonotype was seen repeatedly, ten times or more. The chain links TRBV5-8 to TRBJ1-3; no firm D call. V shed 0 bases and J shed 0 bases, with 13 bases lying between them. Looked up from germline, CDR1 is SGHTS and CDR2 is YDEGEE. There are 17 residues in the CDR3. For the CDR3, the DNA is TGTGCCAGCAGCTTGGTCGGCCGGGCCGACTCTGGAAACACCATATATTTT. Residues: CASSLVGRADSGNTIYF.

This clonotype was detected ten times or more. V is TRBV20-1 and J is TRBJ1-2; weak D call: TRBD1 (6 bases). V was cut by 5 bases and J by 7 bases, with 17 bases left in between. The CDR3 contains 13 residues. Germline-derived CDR1 and CDR2 are DFQATT and SNEGSKA (reference sequence). CDR3 in amino acids: CSAGGWGGIGYTF. The CDR3 DNA sequence: TGCAGTGCTGGGGGGTGGGGGGGCATTGGCTACACCTTC.

The chain carries TRBV19 and TRBJ1-3, with 7 bases identical to TRBD1. This CDR3 is built from 17 residues. The germline CDR1 and CDR2 sequences are LNHDA and SQIVND (reference sequence). Trimming removed 2 bases from V and 2 bases from J; junction bases left unmatched: 9. CDR3 sequence (DNA): TGTGCCAGTAGTATAAAGACAGGGAGGGGAACTGGAAACACCATATATTTT. Amino acids: CASSIKTGRGTGNTIYF.

This clonotype appeared many times. This rearrangement joins TRBV5-8 to TRBJ2-7; 9 bases are shared with TRBD1. CDR3 length: 14 residues. V lost 4 bases, J lost 3 bases, and 5 bases stayed unmatched. Germline assignment: CDR1 SGHTS and CDR2 YDEGEE. CDR3 sequence (DNA): TGTGCCAGCAGCATAGGGACAGGGATCTACGAGCAGTACTTC. Translation: CASSIGTGIYEQYF.

J is TRBJ2-7 and V is TRBV29-1; D unresolved. In germline, CDR1 is SQVTM, CDR2 ANQGSEA. The CDR3 runs 15 residues. The V gene lost 5 bases and the J gene lost 2 bases, with 19 bases spanning the gap. The CDR3 here is CSVYPSRKVTYEQYF. DNA for the CDR3: TGCAGCGTTTACCCCAGCAGGAAGGTCACCTACGAGCAGTACTTC.

Concerning this clonotype itself: A much larger clone is a single base away; this may be a read error. The chain combines TRBV19 with TRBJ2-7, with D perhaps TRBD1 (5 bases). This CDR3 has 13 amino acids. Per germline, CDR1 LNHDA and CDR2 SQIVND (reference sequence). V shed 5 bases and J shed 3 bases, with 11 bases lying between them. In nucleotides, the CDR3 is TGTGCCAGTAGTGTTAGTAGGGGCTACGAGCAGTACTTC. Its translation: CASSVSRGYEQYF.

The rearrangement uses TRBV9 and TRBJ2-6, with D perhaps TRBD1 (6 bases). This CDR3 has 18 residues. Germline values: CDR1 SGDLS, CDR2 YYNGEE. V shed 0 bases and J shed 0 bases, with 13 bases lying between them. The CDR3 loop reads CASSVVAGAGSGANVLTF. The CDR3 DNA sequence: TGTGCCAGCAGCGTAGTGGCAGGGGCTGGCTCTGGGGCCAACGTCCTGACTTTC.